The present T cell receptor (beta chain) was sequenced within a study of blood T cell repertoires in COVID-19. Study in general: Acute and convalescent COVID-19 specimens originated in the United States, Italy and Spain. T cells, B-cell-depleted T cells, or PBMCs supplied cDNA or gDNA.

In the original processing: Estimates of nucleated cell counts were drawn from the amplification of reference gene primers. TCRdb's copy holds only in-frame clones and misses some; the assay was immunoSEQ multiplex PCR. For V, J and clone size, that table is used; D and trimming come from the DNA. Of about 70,000 clones listed, more than 70% are singletons. Germline CDR1 is MNHEY and CDR2 is SVGAGI. This CDR3 is built from 15 residues. V is TRBV6-5 and J is TRBJ2-1; maybe TRBD1 (6 bases). The TCR was taken from a human donor in a cohort sampled during active COVID-19. The sample consisted of peripheral blood. The CDR3 nucleotides read TGTGTCTGCGAAAAAAGGGACACTTACTACAATGAGCAGTTCTTC. Encoded protein: CVCEKRDTYYNEQFF.